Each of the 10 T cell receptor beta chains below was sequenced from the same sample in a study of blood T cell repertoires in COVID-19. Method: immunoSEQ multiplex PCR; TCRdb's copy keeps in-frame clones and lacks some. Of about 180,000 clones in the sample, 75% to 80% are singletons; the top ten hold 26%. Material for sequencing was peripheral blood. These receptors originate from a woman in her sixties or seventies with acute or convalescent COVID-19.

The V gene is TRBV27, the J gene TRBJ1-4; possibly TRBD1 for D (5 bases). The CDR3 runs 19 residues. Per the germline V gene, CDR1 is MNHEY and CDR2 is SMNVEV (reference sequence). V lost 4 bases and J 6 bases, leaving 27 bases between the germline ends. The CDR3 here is CASSYSGGSVPSGDEKLFF. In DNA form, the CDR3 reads TGTGCCAGCAGTTATTCCGGGGGATCTGTCCCCAGCGGGGATGAAAAACTGTTTTTT.

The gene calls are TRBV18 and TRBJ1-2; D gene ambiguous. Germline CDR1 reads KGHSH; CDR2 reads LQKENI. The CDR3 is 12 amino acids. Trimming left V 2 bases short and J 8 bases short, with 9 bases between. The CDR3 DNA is TGTGCCAGCTCACCAGAGAGTAAAGGCTACACCTTC. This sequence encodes CASSPESKGYTF. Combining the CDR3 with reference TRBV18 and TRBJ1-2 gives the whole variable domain NAGVMQNPRHLVRRRGQEARLRCSPMKGHSHVYWYRQLPEEGLKFMVYLQKENIIDESGMPKERFSAEFPKEGPSILRIQQVVRGDSAAYFCASSPESKGYTFGSGTRLTVV.

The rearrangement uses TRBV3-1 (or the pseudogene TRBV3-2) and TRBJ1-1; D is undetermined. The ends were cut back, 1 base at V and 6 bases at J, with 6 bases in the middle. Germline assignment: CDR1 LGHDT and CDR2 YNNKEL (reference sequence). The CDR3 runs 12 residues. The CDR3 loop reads CASSQAAAEAFF. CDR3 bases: TGTGCCAGCAGCCAAGCTGCAGCTGAAGCTTTCTTT.

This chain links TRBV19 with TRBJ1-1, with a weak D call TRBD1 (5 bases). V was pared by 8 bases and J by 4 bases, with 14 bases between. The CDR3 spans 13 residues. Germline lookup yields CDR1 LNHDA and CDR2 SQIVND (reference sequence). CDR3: CASSGGGGTEAFF. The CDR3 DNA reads TGTGCCAGTTCCGGGGGTGGAGGCACTGAAGCTTTCTTT.

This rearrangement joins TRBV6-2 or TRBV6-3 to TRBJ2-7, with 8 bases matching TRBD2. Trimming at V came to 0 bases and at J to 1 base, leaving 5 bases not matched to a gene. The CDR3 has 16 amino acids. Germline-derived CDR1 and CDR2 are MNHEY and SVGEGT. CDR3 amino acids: CASSYSRTGGSYEQYF. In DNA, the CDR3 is TGTGCCAGCAGTTACTCGAGGACGGGAGGGTCCTACGAGCAGTACTTC.

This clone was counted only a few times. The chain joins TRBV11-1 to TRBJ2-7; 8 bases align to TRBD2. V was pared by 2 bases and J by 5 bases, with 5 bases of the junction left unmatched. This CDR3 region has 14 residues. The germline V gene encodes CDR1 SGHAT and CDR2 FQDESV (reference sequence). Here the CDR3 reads CASSLSGSHHEQYF. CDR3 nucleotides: TGTGCCAGCAGCTTAAGCGGGAGTCATCACGAGCAGTACTTC.

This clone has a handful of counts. The CDR3 is CASSQDPKKGTKQYF. In nucleotides, the CDR3 is TGTGCCAGCAGCCAAGATCCTAAGAAGGGGACAAAGCAGTACTTC. The chain has TRBV14 and TRBJ2-7, with D perhaps matching TRBD1 (6 bases). V lost 0 bases and J lost 8, with 17 bases in between. Germline CDR1 and CDR2: SGHDN and FVKESK. The CDR3 is 15 amino acids.

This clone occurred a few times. CDR3 protein: CASSVGGSFYNEQFF. CDR3 DNA sequence: TGTGCCAGCAGCGTTGGGGGGAGTTTCTACAATGAGCAGTTCTTC. This sequence joins TRBV5-4 and TRBJ2-1; D possibly corresponds to TRBD2 (6 bases). CDR3 length: 15 amino acids. Trimming cost V 4 bases and J 3 bases, with 14 bases left between them. From germline, CDR1 is SGHNT and CDR2 YYREEE (reference sequence).

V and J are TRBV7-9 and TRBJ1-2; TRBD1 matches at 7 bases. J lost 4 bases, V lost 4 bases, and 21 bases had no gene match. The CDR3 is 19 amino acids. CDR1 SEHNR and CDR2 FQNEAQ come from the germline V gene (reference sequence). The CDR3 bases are TGTGCCAGCAGCTCCTACCTTCCGGGACAGAGGCTACTCCGCTATGGCTACACCTTC. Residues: CASSSYLPGQRLLRYGYTF. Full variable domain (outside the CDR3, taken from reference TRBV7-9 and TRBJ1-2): DTGVSQNPRHKITKRGQNVTFRCDPISEHNRLYWYRQTLGQGPEFLTYFQNEAQLEKSRLLSDRFSAERPKGSFSTLEIQRTEQGDSAMYLCASSSYLPGQRLLRYGYTFGSGTRLTVV.

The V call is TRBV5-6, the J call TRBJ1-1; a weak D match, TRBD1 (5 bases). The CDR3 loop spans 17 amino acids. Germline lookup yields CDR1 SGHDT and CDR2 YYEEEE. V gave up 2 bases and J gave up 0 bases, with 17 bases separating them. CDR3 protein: CASSFLSAGNMNTEAFF. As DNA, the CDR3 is TGTGCCAGCAGCTTTCTATCGGCAGGGAACATGAACACTGAAGCTTTCTTT.